The clone carrying this TCR beta chain was recorded a few times. These data are taken from a study of T-cell reconstitution after alpha-beta-depleted transplantation in children. TCRbeta library construction was performed incorporating unique molecular identifiers. Each CDR3 protein is one row after TCRdb ran MiXCR on the PCR reads. The sample yields about 900,000 distinct CDR3 sequences, about 26% seen once. This specimen was PBMCs, mostly from graft donor cells, taken 360 days after TCRalphabeta/CD19-depleted stem cell transplant. This sequence was found in a boy less than two years old who had a stem cell transplant for SCID, so the T cells may come from the graft donor.

CDR3 amino acids: CAISENPTASLTGELFF. CDR3 DNA: TGTGCCATCAGTGAGAACCCGACAGCGTCGCTGACCGGGGAGCTGTTTTTT. V gene TRBV10-3 combines with J gene TRBJ2-2; D might be TRBD1 (5 bases). This CDR3 has 17 amino acids. V shed 2 bases and J shed 5 bases, with 18 bases lying between them. CDR1 and CDR2 from the germline V gene are ENHRY and SYGVKD.